The 3 T cell receptor beta chains below all came from one sample that was sequenced in a study of beta chain features in type 1 diabetes. As every portion of the isolated RNA was reverse transcribed, the sequencing read expressed TCRB transcripts. Assay: immunoSEQ multiplex PCR; the TCRdb copy retains only in-frame clones and omits some. The sample shows 300,000 to 450,000 clones, around 19% of them seen only once. The sample was naive CD4+ T cells from blood. These receptors all stem from a woman aged 18-29 years in good health.

This clone came up a few times. J is TRBJ2-7 and V is TRBV30, with D maybe TRBD2 (5 bases). Germline V CDR1 and CDR2: GTSNPN, SVGIG (reference sequence). The CDR3 contains 13 residues. The V end was cut by 2 bases, the J end by 5 bases, with 13 bases between. The CDR3 nucleotides are TGTGCCTGGAGTCCGGGAACGTTAAACGAGCAGTACTTC. Its protein is CAWSPGTLNEQYF. Full variable domain (rest looked up from reference TRBV30 and TRBJ2-7): SQTIHQWPATLVQPVGSPLSLECTVEGTSNPNLYWYRQAAGRGLQLLFYSVGIGQISSEVPQNLSASRPQDRQFILSSKKLLLSDSGFYLCAWSPGTLNEQYFGPGTRLTVT.

The chain links TRBV5-1 to TRBJ2-1, with 8 bases matching TRBD1. The CDR3 extends over 13 amino acids. The junction had 8 bases not matched to a gene; V was cut back by 5 bases and J by 10 bases. From germline, CDR1 is SGHRS and CDR2 YFSETQ. In DNA form, the CDR3 reads TGCGCCAGCAGTCCGAGTCAGGGGGCCGAGCAGTTCTTC. Amino acid sequence: CASSPSQGAEQFF. Looking up the rest from reference TRBV5-1 and TRBJ2-1 gives the full variable domain: KAGVTQTPRYLIKTRGQQVTLSCSPISGHRSVSWYQQTPGQGLQFLFEYFSETQRNKGNFPGRFSGRQFSNSRSEMNVSTLELGDSALYLCASSPSQGAEQFFGPGTRLTVL.

This clone was seen only a few times. The chain employs TRBV7-2 and TRBJ2-3; 10 bases align to TRBD1. The CDR3 totals 14 residues. The junction had 5 bases not matched to a gene; V was cut back by 2 bases and J by 9 bases. From germline, CDR1 is SGHTA and CDR2 FQGNSA. The CDR3 DNA sequence: TGTGCCAGCAGCTTAATCGGGACAGGGGACACGCAGTATTTT. It encodes CASSLIGTGDTQYF.